The TCR beta chain described here comes from a study of blood T cells in healthy people across ages. CDR1 is LGHDT and CDR2 is YNNKEL in the germline V gene (reference sequence). Germline trimming cut 4 bases from V and 0 bases from J; bases unmatched to any gene: 5. This CDR3 is built from 16 residues. Note on this clonotype: Its cognate antigen is unknown.

Next came a second PCR, run for about 6 to 12 cycles, which used a sample-barcoded 5' primer along with a J-beta primer mix. One entry per CDR3 protein, called by TCRdb with MiXCR from the 5' RACE reads. The sample has about 1.5 million distinct CDR3 sequences, approximately 43% seen once. Regarding the study as a whole: While age rose, TCR beta diversity per million T cells dropped in a roughly linear way.

This chain links TRBV3-1 with TRBJ2-3, with 9 nucleotides matching TRBD1. The sequenced sample was blood. The clonotype comes from a woman aged 18 to 35 in good health. The CDR3 DNA reads as TGTGCCAGCAGCCTGCGGGACAGGGAAAGCACAGATACGCAGTATTTT. It translates to CASSLRDRESTDTQYF.